This T cell receptor beta chain was found in a study of identical twins (dated by TCRdb to the mid-2010s). For context, the study as a whole: To test whether fetal clonotypes persist, the study used deep sequencing on TCR alpha and beta repertoires from monozygotic twins, unrelated adults of various ages, and cord blood. To rule out contamination, the twin experiments were replicated at different times with different library preparation protocols.

Including the terminal cysteine and phenylalanine, the CDR3 comprises 17 residues. Of the read, only the CDR3 DNA is kept; its 51 bases are in frame from base 1. Clipping removes 1 base from V and 2 bases from J, with 7 as the unmatched junction base count. Receptor libraries were prepared by 5' RACE. For sequencing, an Illumina HiSeq 2000 was employed. Template switching introduced a universal primer binding site; the final cDNA contained a unique molecular identifier, enabling accurate counting of TCR cDNA molecules. First-strand cDNA for TCR alpha and beta chains was synthesized from specific primers in the conserved constant-segment region. To control for contamination, every cDNA library was double barcoded, receiving both a SMART-Mk sample barcode and Illumina barcodes. TruSeq adapter sequences along with Illumina sample barcodes were introduced in two successive PCR steps. The TCR alpha and beta cDNA libraries were sequenced on the Illumina HiSeq platform using custom primers. Processing in the source paper ran as follows. Raw reads were processed with MiGEC to extract unique molecular identifiers, and MiXCR was used to determine CDR3 positions. For each individual, recombination models were inferred using an EM algorithm with the repgenHMM and IGoR tools. The tcR package in R was used for shared clonotype analysis, with sharing normalized by the product of cloneset sizes. To study raw recombination free of thymic and clonal selection effects, out-of-frame nonproductive sequences were analyzed. The public sequencing data were trimmed at Q25 with fastp and processed into clonotypes with MiXCR by TCRdb, which kept only in-frame beta chains. Identical CDR3 proteins give one entry, which carries the most common genes and DNA. TCRdb assigned the V and J calls; the authors' analysis was not used. Within this sample are hundreds of thousands of distinct CDR3 sequences, with around 21% of them counted one time only. Approximately 4.3% of the sample is in the top ten clones.

As concerns this clonotype: The specificity of this receptor is unknown. It has no much larger one-base neighbor in the sample; base qualities were not kept.

All donors were healthy Caucasians. Three pairs of female monozygotic twins, all aged roughly 18 to 29 years, were included in the twin cohort. The RNA used for TCR libraries was isolated from peripheral blood mononuclear cells. Findings and caveats that apply to the study as a whole: Fewer insertions were carried by abundant cord blood beta clonotypes, a similar but weaker trend appeared in young adult naive repertoires, and no such trend appeared in memory repertoires. Invariant T cells such as MAIT and iNKT could partly confound zero-insertion analyses, although diverse VJ usage argued against such confounding for most clonotypes. Because the same donors could not be followed over many years, conclusions were based on cross-sectional statistical analysis. Out-of-frame TCR alpha sequences shared between twins showed an excess of low generation-probability sequences compared with coincidental sharing between unrelated individuals. Recombination models systematically underestimated out-of-frame TCR alpha sharing in monozygotic twins but agreed with sharing between unrelated individuals. A weaker excess of twin sharing was found in beta out-of-frame sequences because the signal-to-noise ratio was lowered by fewer shared sequences.

These data are also associated with another study on T cells expressing NK-cell markers. As that second study puts it: TCR beta-chain repertoires were profiled in sorted CD3+CD56+NKG2C+, CD3+CD56+NKG2C- and CD3+CD56-NKG2C+ T-cell subsets from about 8 donors. Among the eight sequenced donors, seven were HCMV-seropositive and one was HCMV-seronegative. To restrict sorting to alphabetaTCR-expressing T cells, an anti-gammadeltaTCR antibody was added in several experiments. In several donors, the dominant CD3+CD56+NKG2C+ clonotypes were found to rank among the top 10 CD8+ clonotypes and to make up 1.0-7.0% of CD8+ T cells. Those dominant clonotypes were again the most abundant among CD3+CD56-NKG2C+ cells in several donors, at about 28.3-60.1%. It remained unclear whether the expanded NKG2C-expressing T cell clones were specific for HCMV antigens. The study sequenced eight donors, all healthy volunteers chosen at random: three men and five women. HCMV serostatus was determined by detecting HCMV-specific IgG in serum with a commercial ELISA kit. Bulk peripheral blood T-cell repertoires were additionally sequenced from unsorted PBMC for several donors. Reads were demultiplexed and grouped by UMI with MIGEC, and clonotypes were assembled and quantified with MiTCR. To remove erroneous sequences, TCR cDNA sequences were retained only when supported by two or more reads. The tcR package was used for downstream repertoire analysis, and clonotypes were matched between fractions using CDR3 nucleotide sequence together with V segment. VDJmatch was used to annotate antigen specificity against VDJdb, with one amino acid substitution in CDR3 allowed.

The source is a woman under 30 in good health. The source material was PBMCs. The receptor chain draws on TRBV12-3 or TRBV12-4 and TRBJ2-5; 10 nucleotides in the junction match TRBD2. The CDR3 in this case is CASSLGGLAGEQETQYF. The DNA sequence follows: TGTGCCAGCAGTTTAGGGGGCCTAGCGGGGGAGCAAGAGACCCAGTACTTC.